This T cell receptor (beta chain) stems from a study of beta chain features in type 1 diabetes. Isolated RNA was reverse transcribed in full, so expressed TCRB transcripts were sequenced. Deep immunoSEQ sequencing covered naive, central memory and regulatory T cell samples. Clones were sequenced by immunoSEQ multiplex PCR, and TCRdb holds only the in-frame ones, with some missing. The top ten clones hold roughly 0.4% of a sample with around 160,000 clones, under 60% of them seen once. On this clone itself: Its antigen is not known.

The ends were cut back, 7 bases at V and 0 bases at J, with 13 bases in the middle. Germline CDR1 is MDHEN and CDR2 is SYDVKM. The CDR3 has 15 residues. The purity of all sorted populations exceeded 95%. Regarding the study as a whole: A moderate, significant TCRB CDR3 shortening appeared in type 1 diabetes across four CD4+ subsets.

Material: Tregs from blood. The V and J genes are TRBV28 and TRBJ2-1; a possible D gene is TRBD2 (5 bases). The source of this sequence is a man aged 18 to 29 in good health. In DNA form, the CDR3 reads TGTGCCAGCAATTCCTTAGCGAGCTCCTACAATGAGCAGTTCTTC. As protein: CASNSLASSYNEQFF. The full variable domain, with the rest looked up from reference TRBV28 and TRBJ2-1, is DVKVTQSSRYLVKRTGEKVFLECVQDMDHENMFWYRQDPGLGLRLIYFSYDVKMKEKGDIPEGYSVSREKKERFSLILESASTNQTSMYLCASNSLASSYNEQFFGPGTRLTVL.